This T cell receptor (beta chain) was sequenced for a study of blood T cell repertoires in COVID-19. Across the whole study: The analysed material was cDNA or gDNA that came from T cells, B-cell-depleted T cells, or PBMCs.

The protocol was immunoSEQ multiplex PCR, while the TCRdb copy is restricted to in-frame clones and leaves out a portion. The sample includes about 150,000 clones, roughly four fifths of them seen just once. Per the germline V gene, CDR1 is MGHRA and CDR2 is YSYEKL. Unmatched junction bases numbered 13, after V lost 2 bases and J lost 4 bases. This CDR3 is built from 17 residues. The sequencing input was peripheral blood. The source of this sequence is a woman aged 55 to 70 with acute or convalescent COVID-19. The gene calls are TRBV4-1 and TRBJ1-2, with 7 bases that match TRBD1. CDR3 residues: CASSQSATGWGSYGYTF. The DNA for the CDR3 is TGCGCCAGCAGCCAATCCGCGACAGGGTGGGGTAGCTATGGCTACACCTTC.